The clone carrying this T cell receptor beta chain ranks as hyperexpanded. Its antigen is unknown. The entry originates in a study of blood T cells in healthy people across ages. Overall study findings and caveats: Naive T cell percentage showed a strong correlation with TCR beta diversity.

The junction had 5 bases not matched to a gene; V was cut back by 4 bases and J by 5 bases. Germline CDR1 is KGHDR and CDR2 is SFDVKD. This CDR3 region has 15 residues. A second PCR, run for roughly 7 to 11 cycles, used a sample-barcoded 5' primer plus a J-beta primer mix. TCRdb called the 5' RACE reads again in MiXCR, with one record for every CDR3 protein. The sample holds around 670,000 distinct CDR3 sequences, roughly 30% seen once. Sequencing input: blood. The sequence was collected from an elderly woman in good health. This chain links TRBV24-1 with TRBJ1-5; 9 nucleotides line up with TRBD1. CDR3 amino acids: CATSDPGTGHQPQHF. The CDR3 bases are TGTGCCACCAGTGACCCGGGGACAGGGCATCAGCCCCAGCATTTT.